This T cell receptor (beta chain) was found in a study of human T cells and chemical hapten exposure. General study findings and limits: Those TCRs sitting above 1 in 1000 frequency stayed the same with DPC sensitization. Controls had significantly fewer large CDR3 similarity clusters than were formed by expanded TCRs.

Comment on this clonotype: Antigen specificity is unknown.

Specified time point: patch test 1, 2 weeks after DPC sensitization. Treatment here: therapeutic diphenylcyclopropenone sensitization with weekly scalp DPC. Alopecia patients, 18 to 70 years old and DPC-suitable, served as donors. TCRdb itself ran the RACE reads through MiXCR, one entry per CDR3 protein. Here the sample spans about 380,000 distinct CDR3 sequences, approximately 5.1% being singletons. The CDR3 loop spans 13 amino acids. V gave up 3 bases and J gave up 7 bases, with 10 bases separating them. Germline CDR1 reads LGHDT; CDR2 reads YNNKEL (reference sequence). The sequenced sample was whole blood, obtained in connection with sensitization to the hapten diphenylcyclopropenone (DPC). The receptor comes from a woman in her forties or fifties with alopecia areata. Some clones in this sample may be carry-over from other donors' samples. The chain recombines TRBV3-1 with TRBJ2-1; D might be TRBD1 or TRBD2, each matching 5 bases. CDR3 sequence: CASSQMGVNEQFF. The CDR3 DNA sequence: TGTGCCAGCAGCCAGATGGGGGTAAATGAGCAGTTCTTC.